This note documents a single TCR beta chain sequence. Its specificity is not known. The CDR3 length is 15 residues. V dropped 0 bases and J dropped 0 bases, with 9 bases sitting between them. Germline lookup yields CDR1 SGHRS and CDR2 YFSETQ. These data come from a study of beta chain features in type 1 diabetes. Looking at the study overall: Age and gender were similar between patients and healthy donors, as were cell yields. Study-wide points: Insertions were fewer and deletions more numerous at VDJ junctions in type 1 diabetes patients.

Every bit of the isolated RNA underwent reverse transcription, so sequencing read expressed TCRB transcripts. Sequencing was performed with immunoSEQ multiplex PCR; in TCRdb, only in-frame clones are kept and a portion is missing. The sample has roughly 610,000 clones; 15% to 18% are singletons. A single heparinised blood sample, averaging approximately 116 mL, was obtained per donor. Purity exceeding 98% was reached by all sorted populations. Material: naive CD4+ T cells from blood. The source of this sequence is a man younger than 35 in good health. V gene TRBV5-1 combines with J gene TRBJ1-1; D remains ambiguous. The CDR3 region has the DNA TGCGCCAGCAGCTTGGTTTTCCGTATGAACACTGAAGCTTTCTTT. Amino acids: CASSLVFRMNTEAFF.